The sequence of this T cell receptor beta chain was determined in a study of cytomegalovirus exposure and HLA in healthy donors. Across the study: When 350 to 500 donors were genotyped, approximately 80% of them were found to fall in the Caucasian-associated ancestry cluster.

With 60 Vbeta and 13 Jbeta primers, the PCR was carried out. Repertoires were generated with immunoSEQ multiplex PCR, while TCRdb's copy carries only in-frame clones and drops some. The repertoire holds tens of thousands of clones, roughly 79% seen once, with about 5.5% in the top ten. This clone was seen a few times. CDR3 length: 14 amino acids. V lost 3 bases, J lost 7 bases, and 7 bases stayed unmatched. Germline V gene sequence: CDR1 ENHRY, CDR2 SYGVKD. The rearrangement uses TRBV10-3 and TRBJ2-7; TRBD1 matches 9 bases. What was sequenced was PBMCs. The sequence was collected from a male donor in good health and CMV-seropositive. The CDR3 spells CAISDNTGGAEQYF. Written as DNA, the CDR3 is TGTGCCATCAGTGACAATACAGGGGGCGCAGAGCAGTACTTC.